This T cell receptor (beta chain) was sequenced in a study of T cells after yellow fever vaccination. V lost 5 bases and J lost 4, with 11 bases in between. This CDR3 comprises 13 residues. Germline CDR1 is MNHEY and CDR2 is SMNVEV (reference sequence). TCRdb processed the 5' RACE reads anew with MiXCR; each CDR3 protein has one entry. The sample has some 200,000 distinct CDR3 sequences, about 10% seen once. This clonotype was detected a few times. The chain employs TRBV27 and TRBJ1-2; the D gene is possibly TRBD1 (6 bases). The TCR was taken from a man between 18 and 29 years old who received the YFV17D yellow fever vaccine. The sample was CD8+ T cells sorted from PBMCs, taken 15 days after the yellow fever booster vaccination. In DNA, the CDR3 is TGTGCCAGCAGTCCAACGACAGGCTATGGCTACACCTTC. This codes for CASSPTTGYGYTF.